Listed below are T cell receptor beta chains from one sample, sequenced in a study of CD4+ T cells in melanoma. Measured with immunoSEQ multiplex PCR; TCRdb has only the in-frame clones, and not every one. The sample gives under 5,000 clones, about 64% of which show up once; approximately 30% is in the top ten. Sequencing used cells from a culture (not recorded whether cultured in vitro). The receptors were sampled from a human donor with melanoma. Each CDR3 is given with its conserved first and last residue. A D gene is named only where the DNA matches it firmly. The size of a clone is reported for some rows only, either as once, few or many, or as a class for expanded clones.

J gene,V gene,clone size,D gene,CDR3 protein,CDR3 DNA
TRBJ2-1,TRBV5-5,NA,TRBD1,CASSLATDRARFHNEQFF,TGTGCCAGCAGCTTGGCGACGGACAGGGCGCGGTTTCACAATGAGCAGTTCTTC
TRBJ1-5,TRBV19,NA,NA,CATRVGFQPQHF,TGTGCCACCCGGGTCGGCTTTCAGCCCCAGCATTTT
TRBJ2-7,TRBV7-9,NA,TRBD1,CASSTTGDSYEQYF,TGTGCCAGCAGTACCACAGGGGATTCCTACGAGCAGTACTTC
TRBJ1-1,TRBV3-1/TRBV3-2,NA,NA,CASSQREGNTEAFF,TGTGCCAGCAGCCAACGGGAGGGGAACACTGAAGCTTTCTTT
TRBJ1-6,TRBV5-8,NA,NA,CASSPTTSLNSPLHF,TGTGCCAGCAGCCCAACCACAAGCCTTAATTCACCCCTCCACTTT
TRBJ1-2,TRBV7-2,NA,NA,CASSTYRVAWDGYTF,TGTGCCAGCAGCACTTACAGGGTTGCCTGGGATGGCTACACCTTC
TRBJ2-7,TRBV6-5,NA,NA,CASKPTGYPYEQYF,TGTGCCAGCAAACCCACAGGTTACCCCTACGAGCAGTACTTC
TRBJ2-7,TRBV7-9,few,TRBD2,CASSLRASGGAEQYF,TGTGCCAGCAGCTTAAGGGCTAGCGGGGGGGCCGAGCAGTACTTC
TRBJ2-6,TRBV6-5,NA,TRBD2,CASSPSGAGANVLTF,TGTGCCAGCAGCCCGAGCGGGGCTGGGGCCAACGTCCTGACTTTC
TRBJ2-7,TRBV5-8,NA,NA,CASSFPGYEQYF,TGTGCCAGCAGCTTCCCCGGCTACGAGCAGTACTTC
TRBJ1-3,TRBV5-1,few,NA,CASSLVGDRSAGNTIYF,TGCGCCAGCAGCTTGGTGGGAGACAGATCAGCTGGAAACACCATATATTTT
TRBJ2-7,TRBV6-1,few,TRBD1,CASSEGTGESYEQYF,TGTGCCAGCAGTGAGGGGACAGGGGAATCTTACGAGCAGTACTTC
TRBJ2-7,TRBV5-4,NA,TRBD1,CASSSRDRGFMDEQYF,TGTGCCAGCAGCTCCCGGGACAGGGGTTTCATGGACGAGCAGTACTTC
TRBJ2-7,TRBV18,NA,NA,CASSPSAGNEEQYF,TGTGCCAGCTCACCTTCAGCAGGGAATGAAGAGCAGTACTTC
TRBJ2-3,TRBV14,NA,NA,CASSPRTSSTDTQYF,TGTGCCAGCAGCCCCAGGACATCTAGCACAGATACGCAGTATTTT
TRBJ1-2,TRBV5-1,NA,NA,CASSPTLGGYTF,TGCGCCAGCAGCCCGACACTGGGGGGCTACACCTTC
TRBJ1-6,TRBV9,once,TRBD1,CASSSQGKVNSPLHF,TGTGCCAGCAGCTCACAGGGGAAGGTTAATTCACCCCTCCACTTT
TRBJ2-3,TRBV24-1,NA,NA,CAISTGWGGDTQYF,TGTGCTATCAGTACGGGTTGGGGTGGGGATACGCAGTATTTT
TRBJ2-7,TRBV6-5,NA,TRBD1,CASRTGAEQYF,TGTGCCAGCAGGACAGGGGCCGAGCAGTACTTC
TRBJ2-1,TRBV4-3,NA,TRBD2,CASSQDLAVYNEQFF,TGCGCCAGCAGCCAAGATCTAGCGGTTTACAATGAGCAGTTCTTC
TRBJ2-1,TRBV15,NA,NA,CATRRVGSSYNEQFF,TGTGCCACCAGGAGAGTCGGGAGCTCCTACAATGAGCAGTTCTTC
TRBJ1-3,TRBV5-1,NA,NA,CASSVNQGNTIYF,TGCGCCAGCAGCGTCAACCAGGGAAACACCATATATTTT
TRBJ1-1,TRBV19,NA,NA,CASSIGLRKAFF,TGTGCCAGTAGTATAGGACTGCGGAAAGCTTTCTTT
TRBJ1-1,TRBV9,NA,NA,CASSARTETYTEAFF,TGTGCCAGCAGCGCACGGACAGAGACTTACACTGAAGCTTTCTTT
TRBJ1-2,TRBV7-6,NA,NA,CASSLAPGRDNYGYTF,TGTGCCAGCAGCTTAGCGCCAGGGCGAGATAACTATGGCTACACCTTC
TRBJ2-1,TRBV24-1,NA,TRBD1,CATSDFPGQGSGSYNEQFF,TGTGCCACCAGTGATTTCCCCGGACAGGGTAGCGGCTCCTACAATGAGCAGTTCTTC
TRBJ1-1,TRBV6-5,NA,NA,CASRKGLNTEAFF,TGTGCCAGCAGGAAGGGGCTGAACACTGAAGCTTTCTTT
TRBJ1-1,TRBV11-2,few,NA,CASSLDGGGTEAFF,TGTGCCAGCAGCTTAGACGGTGGGGGCACTGAAGCTTTCTTT
TRBJ2-4,TRBV7-9,NA,NA,CASSLEGRSLDIQYF,TGTGCCAGCAGCTTAGAGGGGCGGTCCTTGGACATTCAGTACTTC
TRBJ2-7,TRBV27,NA,TRBD1,CASSFVGTVSYEQYF,TGTGCCAGCAGTTTTGTCGGGACAGTATCCTACGAGCAGTACTTC
TRBJ2-7,TRBV9,medium-sized,NA,CASSEGGGVPYEQYF,TGTGCCAGCAGCGAGGGGGGCGGGGTCCCGTACGAGCAGTACTTC
TRBJ1-5,TRBV6-6,NA,TRBD1,CASSYSQGVNQPQHF,TGTGCCAGCAGTTACTCTCAGGGGGTCAATCAGCCCCAGCATTTT
TRBJ1-2,TRBV30,few,NA,CAWSGWEDLYGYTF,TGTGCCTGGAGTGGGTGGGAAGACCTCTATGGCTACACCTTC
TRBJ1-1,TRBV16,NA,NA,CASSATANTEAFF,TGTGCCAGCAGCGCGACAGCGAACACTGAAGCTTTCTTT
TRBJ1-1,TRBV19,NA,NA,CASSIDPGGVTEAFF,TGTGCCAGTAGTATAGATCCGGGGGGGGTTACTGAAGCTTTCTTT
TRBJ2-1,TRBV7-9,NA,TRBD2,CASRWSGGTYNEQFF,TGTGCCAGCAGGTGGAGCGGGGGAACGTACAATGAGCAGTTCTTC
TRBJ2-7,TRBV11-2,once,NA,CASSLIYEQYF,TGTGCCAGCAGCTTAATCTACGAGCAGTACTTC
TRBJ1-4,TRBV19,NA,TRBD1,CASSSGQTLFF,TGTGCCAGTAGTTCGGGACAGACCCTGTTTTTT
TRBJ1-2,TRBV9,NA,TRBD1,CASSRQGNGYTF,TGTGCCAGCAGTCGACAGGGGAATGGCTACACCTTC
TRBJ2-1,TRBV4-1,few,NA,CASSHRDDNEQFF,TGCGCCAGCAGCCACCGGGACGACAATGAGCAGTTCTTC
TRBJ2-1,TRBV4-1,NA,TRBD2,CASSSRGGAYNEQFF,TGCGCCAGCAGCAGCCGGGGGGGCGCCTACAATGAGCAGTTCTTC
TRBJ2-3,TRBV11-1,NA,NA,CASNYGGTDTQYF,TGTGCCAGCAACTATGGGGGCACAGATACGCAGTATTTT
TRBJ1-3,TRBV7-2,large,NA,CASSETISVDTIYF,TGTGCCAGCAGCGAGACGATTTCTGTGGACACCATATATTTT
TRBJ2-7,TRBV28,NA,TRBD1,CASSGTGGSHEQYF,TGTGCCAGCAGTGGGACAGGGGGCTCTCACGAGCAGTACTTC
TRBJ2-1,TRBV3-1/TRBV3-2,NA,NA,CASSQGWGAENEQFF,TGTGCCAGCAGCCAAGGATGGGGGGCGGAGAATGAGCAGTTCTTC
TRBJ1-1,TRBV19,NA,NA,CASKHPGPNTEAFF,TGTGCCAGTAAGCACCCTGGCCCGAACACTGAAGCTTTCTTT
TRBJ1-2,TRBV5-4,NA,TRBD1,CASSLRDRASGYTF,TGTGCCAGCAGCTTAAGGGACAGGGCCTCTGGCTACACCTTC
TRBJ2-2,TRBV10-3,large,TRBD1,CAIRRQGATGELFF,TGTGCCATCCGCCGACAGGGGGCCACCGGGGAGCTGTTTTTT